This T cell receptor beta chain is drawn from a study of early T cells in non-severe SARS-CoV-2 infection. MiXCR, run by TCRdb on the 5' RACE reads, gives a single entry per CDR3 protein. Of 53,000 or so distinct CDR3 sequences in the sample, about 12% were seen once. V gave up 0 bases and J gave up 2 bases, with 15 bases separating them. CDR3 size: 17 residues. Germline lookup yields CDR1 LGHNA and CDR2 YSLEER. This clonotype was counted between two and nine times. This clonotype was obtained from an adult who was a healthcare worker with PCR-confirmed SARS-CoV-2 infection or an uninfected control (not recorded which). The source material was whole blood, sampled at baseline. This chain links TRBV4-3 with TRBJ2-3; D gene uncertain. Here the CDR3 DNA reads TGCGCCAGCAGCCAAGATTTGCGGCAACCATACACAGATACGCAGTATTTT. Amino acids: CASSQDLRQPYTDTQYF.